The following is a T cell receptor beta chain sequence with its context. The DNA ends 3 residues before the CDR3 does, and the rest of the CDR3 is filled in from the germline J gene. Average input was around 1,200 ng genomic DNA for immunoSEQ TCR beta CDR3 amplification. The protocol was immunoSEQ multiplex PCR, while the TCRdb copy is restricted to in-frame clones and leaves out a portion. The sample table includes approximately 30,000 clones. These data originate in a study of T cells in women clearing cervical HPV infection. About the research overall: Controls were women whose single incident HPV16 infection cleared within 12 months without precancer or cancer. Only a few women had HLA typing results available.

Per the germline V gene, CDR1 is KGHSH and CDR2 is LQKENI. The CDR3 covers 15 residues. The sample consisted of blood buffy coat. The chain combines TRBV18 with TRBJ1-2; 8 nucleotides match TRBD1. The origin of this receptor is a woman aged 18-70 years with a cervical HPV16 infection that either progressed to CIN3+ or cleared (not recorded which). CDR3 sequence: CASSPLDRENYDYTF. The sequenced part of the CDR3 DNA is TGTGCCAGCTCACCTTTGGACAGGGAAAACTACGAC. The variable domain in full, completed from reference TRBV18 and TRBJ1-2, reads NAGVMQNPRHLVRRRGQEARLRCSPMKGHSHVYWYRQLPEEGLKFMVYLQKENIIDESGMPKERFSAEFPKEGPSILRIQQVVRGDSAAYFCASSPLDRENYDYTFGSGTRLTVV.